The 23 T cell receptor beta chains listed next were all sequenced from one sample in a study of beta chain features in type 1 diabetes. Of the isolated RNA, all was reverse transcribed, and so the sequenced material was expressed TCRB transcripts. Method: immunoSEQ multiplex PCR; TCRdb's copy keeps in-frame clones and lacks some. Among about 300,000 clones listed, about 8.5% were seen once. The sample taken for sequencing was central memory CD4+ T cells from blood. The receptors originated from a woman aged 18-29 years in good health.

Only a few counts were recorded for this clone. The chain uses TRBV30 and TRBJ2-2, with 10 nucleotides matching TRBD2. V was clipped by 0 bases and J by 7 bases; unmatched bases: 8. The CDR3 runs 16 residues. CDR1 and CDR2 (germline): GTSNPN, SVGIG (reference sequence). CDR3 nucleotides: TGTGCCTGGAGTGTCAGCGGGAGGGCCAGGAACGGGGAGCTGTTTTTT. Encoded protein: CAWSVSGRARNGELFF.

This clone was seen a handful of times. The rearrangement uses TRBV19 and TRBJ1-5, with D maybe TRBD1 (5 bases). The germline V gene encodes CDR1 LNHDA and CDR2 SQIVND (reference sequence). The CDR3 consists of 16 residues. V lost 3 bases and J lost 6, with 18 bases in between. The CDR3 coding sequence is TGTGCCAGTAGTATTGGCCAGAGGGGCAGGGCTCAGCCCCAGCATTTT. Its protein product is CASSIGQRGRAQPQHF.

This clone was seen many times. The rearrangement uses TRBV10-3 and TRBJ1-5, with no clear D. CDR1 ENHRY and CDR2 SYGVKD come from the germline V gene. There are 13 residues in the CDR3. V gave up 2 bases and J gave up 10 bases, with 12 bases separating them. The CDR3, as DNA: TGTGCCATCAGTGAGGAGGGAAGTTCACCCCAGCATTTT. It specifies CAISEEGSSPQHF.

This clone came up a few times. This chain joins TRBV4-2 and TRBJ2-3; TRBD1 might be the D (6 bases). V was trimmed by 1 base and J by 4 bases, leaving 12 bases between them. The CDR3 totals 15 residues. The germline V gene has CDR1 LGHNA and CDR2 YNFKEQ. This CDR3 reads CASSQGGRFPDTQYF. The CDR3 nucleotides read TGTGCCAGCAGCCAAGGGGGGCGATTCCCAGATACGCAGTATTTT.

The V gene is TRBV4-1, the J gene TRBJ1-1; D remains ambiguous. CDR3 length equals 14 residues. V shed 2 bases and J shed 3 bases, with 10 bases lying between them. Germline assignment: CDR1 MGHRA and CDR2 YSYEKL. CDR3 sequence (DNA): TGCGCCAGCAGCCAACCTGGAGGGTACACTGAAGCTTTCTTT. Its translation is CASSQPGGYTEAFF.

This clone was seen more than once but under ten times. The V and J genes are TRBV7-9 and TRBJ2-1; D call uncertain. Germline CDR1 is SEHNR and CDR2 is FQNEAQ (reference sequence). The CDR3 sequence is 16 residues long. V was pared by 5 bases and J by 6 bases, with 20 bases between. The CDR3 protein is CASSPFGRTPVNEQFF. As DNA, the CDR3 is TGTGCCAGCAGCCCTTTCGGCAGGACCCCCGTCAATGAGCAGTTCTTC.

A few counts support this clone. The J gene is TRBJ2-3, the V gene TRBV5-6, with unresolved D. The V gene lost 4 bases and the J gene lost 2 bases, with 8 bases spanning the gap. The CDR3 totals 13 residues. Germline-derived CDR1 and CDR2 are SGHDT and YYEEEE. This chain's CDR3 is CASSLTPTDTQYF. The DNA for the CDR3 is TGTGCCAGCAGCCTTACCCCCACAGATACGCAGTATTTT.

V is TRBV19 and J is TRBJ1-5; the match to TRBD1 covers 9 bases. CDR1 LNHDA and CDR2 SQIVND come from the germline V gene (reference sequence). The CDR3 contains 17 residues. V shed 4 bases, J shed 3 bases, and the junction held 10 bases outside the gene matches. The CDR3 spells CASSRGTGRGHNQPQHF. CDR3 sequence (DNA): TGTGCCAGTAGTAGGGGGACAGGGAGGGGACACAATCAGCCCCAGCATTTT. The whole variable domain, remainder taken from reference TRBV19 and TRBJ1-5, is DGGITQSPKYLFRKEGQNVTLSCEQNLNHDAMYWYRQDPGQGLRLIYYSQIVNDFQKGDIAEGYSVSREKKESFPLTVTSAQKNPTAFYLCASSRGTGRGHNQPQHFGDGTRLSIL.

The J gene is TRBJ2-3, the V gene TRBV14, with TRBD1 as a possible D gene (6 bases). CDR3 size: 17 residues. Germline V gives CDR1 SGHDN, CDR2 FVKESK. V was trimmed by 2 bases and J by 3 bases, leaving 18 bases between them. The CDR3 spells CASSQSFSWQGTDTQYF. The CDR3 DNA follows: TGTGCCAGCAGCCAATCCTTTTCCTGGCAGGGGACAGATACGCAGTATTTT.

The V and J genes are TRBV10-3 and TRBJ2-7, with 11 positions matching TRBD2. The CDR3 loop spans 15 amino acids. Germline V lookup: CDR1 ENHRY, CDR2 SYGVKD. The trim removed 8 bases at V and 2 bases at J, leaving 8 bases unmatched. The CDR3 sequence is CAIAGTSGVTYEQYF. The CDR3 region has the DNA TGTGCCATCGCAGGGACTAGCGGAGTTACCTACGAGCAGTACTTC.

The CDR3 nucleotides are TGTGCCAGCAGCCCCACCGGGACCCTCAATCAGCCCCAGCATTTT. Translation gives CASSPTGTLNQPQHF. The chain couples TRBV7-2 to TRBJ1-5; possibly TRBD1 for D (5 bases). CDR1 is SGHTA and CDR2 is FQGNSA in the germline V gene. V lost 5 bases and J lost 3, with 14 bases in between. CDR3 length: 15 amino acids.

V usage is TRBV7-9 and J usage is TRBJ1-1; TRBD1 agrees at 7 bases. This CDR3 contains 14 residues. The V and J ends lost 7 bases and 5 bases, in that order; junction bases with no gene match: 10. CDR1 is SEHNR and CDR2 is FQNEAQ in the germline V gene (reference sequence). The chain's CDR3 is CASTPGGAGTEAFF. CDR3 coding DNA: TGTGCCAGCACCCCAGGGGGGGCGGGGACTGAAGCTTTCTTT.

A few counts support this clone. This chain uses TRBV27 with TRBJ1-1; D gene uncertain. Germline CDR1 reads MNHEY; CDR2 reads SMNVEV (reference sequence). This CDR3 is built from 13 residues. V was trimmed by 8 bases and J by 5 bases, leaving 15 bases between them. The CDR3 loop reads CASAPYTNTEAFF. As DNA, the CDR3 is TGTGCCAGCGCCCCCTACACTAATACTGAAGCTTTCTTT.

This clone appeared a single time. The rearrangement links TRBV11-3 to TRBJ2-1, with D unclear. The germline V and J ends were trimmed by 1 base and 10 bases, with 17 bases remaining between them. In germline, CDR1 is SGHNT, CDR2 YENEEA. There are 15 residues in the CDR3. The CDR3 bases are TGTGCCAGCAGCTTAGCCCCGGACCTCAATCGGGAGCAGTTCTTC. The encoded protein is CASSLAPDLNREQFF. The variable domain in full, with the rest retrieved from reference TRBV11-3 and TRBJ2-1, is EAGVVQSPRYKIIEKKQPVAFWCNPISGHNTLYWYLQNLGQGPELLIRYENEEAVDDSQLPKDRFSAERLKGVDSTLKIQPAELGDSAVYLCASSLAPDLNREQFFGPGTRLTVL.

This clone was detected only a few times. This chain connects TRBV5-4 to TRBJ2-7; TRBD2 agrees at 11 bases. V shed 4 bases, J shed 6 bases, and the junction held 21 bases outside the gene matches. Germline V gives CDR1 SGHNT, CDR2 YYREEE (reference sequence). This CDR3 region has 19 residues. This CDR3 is CASSQDHPRLAGGGFEQYV. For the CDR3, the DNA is TGTGCCAGCAGCCAAGATCATCCCCGGCTAGCGGGGGGCGGTTTCGAGCAGTACGTC.

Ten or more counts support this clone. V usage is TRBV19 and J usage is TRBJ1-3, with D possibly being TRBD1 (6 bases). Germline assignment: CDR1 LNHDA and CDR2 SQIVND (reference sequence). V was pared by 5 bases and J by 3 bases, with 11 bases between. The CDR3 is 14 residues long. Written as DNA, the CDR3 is TGTGCCAGTAGTGAGGACAGCTATGGAAACACCATATATTTT. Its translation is CASSEDSYGNTIYF.

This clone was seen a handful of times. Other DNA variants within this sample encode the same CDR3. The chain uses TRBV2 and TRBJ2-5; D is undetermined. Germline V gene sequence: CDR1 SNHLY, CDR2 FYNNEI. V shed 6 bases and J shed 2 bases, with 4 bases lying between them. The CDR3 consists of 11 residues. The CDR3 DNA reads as TGTGCCAGCAGCCTGCAAGAGACCCAGTACTTC. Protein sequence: CASSLQETQYF.

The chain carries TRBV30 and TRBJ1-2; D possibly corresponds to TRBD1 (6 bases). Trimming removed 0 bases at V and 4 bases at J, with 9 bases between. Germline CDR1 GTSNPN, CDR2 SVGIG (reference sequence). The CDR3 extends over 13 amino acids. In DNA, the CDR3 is TGTGCCTGGAGTGTACACAGGGCCTATGGCTACACCTTC. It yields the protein CAWSVHRAYGYTF.

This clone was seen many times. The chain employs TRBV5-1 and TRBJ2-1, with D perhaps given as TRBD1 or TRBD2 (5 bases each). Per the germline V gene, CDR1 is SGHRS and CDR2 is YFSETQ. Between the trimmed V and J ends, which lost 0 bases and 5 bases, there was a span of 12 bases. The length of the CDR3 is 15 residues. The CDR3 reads CASSLELVGDNEQFF. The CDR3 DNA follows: TGCGCCAGCAGCTTGGAGCTAGTGGGGGACAATGAGCAGTTCTTC.

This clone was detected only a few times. Here the CDR3 reads CASSKTQVNTGELFF. As DNA, the CDR3 is TGCGCCAGCAGCAAAACACAGGTGAACACCGGGGAGCTGTTTTTT. V and J are TRBV4-3 and TRBJ2-2, with D possibly being TRBD1 (5 bases). Germline V CDR1 and CDR2: LGHNA, YSLEER. This CDR3 has 15 amino acids. Trimming removed 5 bases from V and 1 base from J, with 11 bases in between.

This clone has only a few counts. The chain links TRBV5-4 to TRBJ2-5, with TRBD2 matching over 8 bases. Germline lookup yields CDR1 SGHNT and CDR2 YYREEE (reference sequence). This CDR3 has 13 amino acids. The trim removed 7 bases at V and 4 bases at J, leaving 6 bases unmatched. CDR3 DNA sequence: TGTGCCAGCTACTCACGGGGGGGAGAGACCCAGTACTTC. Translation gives CASYSRGGETQYF.

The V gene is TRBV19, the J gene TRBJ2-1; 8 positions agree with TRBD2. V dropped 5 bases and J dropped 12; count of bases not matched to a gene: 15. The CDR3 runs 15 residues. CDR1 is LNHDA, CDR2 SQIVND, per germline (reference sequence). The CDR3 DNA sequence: TGTGCCAGTAGTTTTGGTCCTAGCGGGCTAATGTGGCAGTTCTTC. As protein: CASSFGPSGLMWQFF.

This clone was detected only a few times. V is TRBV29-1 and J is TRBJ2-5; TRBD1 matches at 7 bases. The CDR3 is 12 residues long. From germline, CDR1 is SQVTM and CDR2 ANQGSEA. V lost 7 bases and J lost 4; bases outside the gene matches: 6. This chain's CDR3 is CSALTGRETQYF. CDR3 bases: TGCAGCGCCCTGACAGGGAGAGAGACCCAGTACTTC.